The present entry profiles one T cell receptor beta chain with its context. Its antigen is undetermined. One end of the junction is discordant with germline, which a read error may explain. The same CDR3 can be traced to other DNA sequences in this sample. This CDR3 contains 13 residues. Per the germline V gene, CDR1 is KGHSH and CDR2 is LQKENI. This sample was included in a study of cytomegalovirus exposure and HLA in healthy donors. General observations from the study: Relative to equally common others, HLA-associated TCR beta chains showed greater clonal expansion in a later analysis.

Though nominally healthy at sampling, donors likely had unrecorded immune exposures. Use of 60 Vbeta and 13 Jbeta primers characterized the PCR. In the original analysis: In a later analysis, around 10 million of some 80 million unique beta chains occurred in at least two donors. TCRdb's table, derived via immunoSEQ multiplex PCR, lists solely in-frame clones and lacks some. The D gene and trimming were derived from the DNA, and the V and J assignments and clone size from that table. The repertoire consists of more than 100,000 clones, with about 73% occurring once and the leading ten covering under 6.5%.

The rearrangement joins TRBV18 to TRBJ2-3; maybe TRBD1 (6 bases). This TCR came from a woman aged 45-65 years in good health and CMV-seropositive. Sequenced material: PBMCs. This chain's CDR3 is CASSAGAGDTQYF. The CDR3 DNA sequence: TGCGCCAGCTCAGCAGGGGCAGGAGATACGCAGTATTTT.